The present T cell receptor beta chain was sequenced within a study of blood T cells in healthy people across ages. The CDR3 has 12 residues. Trimming removed 7 bases from V and 10 bases from J; junction bases left unmatched: 11. The V gene's germline CDR1 is SQVTM and CDR2 ANQGSEA. Regarding the study as a whole: Significant beta diversity loss was already apparent by age around 40, declining roughly linearly.

Roughly 10 milliliters of peripheral blood were drawn from each donor into EDTA-treated tubes. Extraction yielded at least 6 micrograms of total RNA per sample. A sample-barcoded 5' primer and a J-beta primer mix were used in a second PCR of roughly 7 to 11 cycles. Using its own MiXCR run on the 5' RACE reads, TCRdb lists one record per CDR3 protein. The table lists approximately 690,000 distinct CDR3 sequences, 40% to 50% of them singletons. The table lists this clonotype with many counts. Its antigen is not identified. J is TRBJ2-3 and V is TRBV29-1; 7 nucleotides align to TRBD2. The TCR sequence derives from a man older than 75 in good health. Sequences were obtained from blood. CDR3 nucleotides: TGCAGCGCCCTAGGTGGGGGGGAGGCGCAGTATTTT. Translation: CSALGGGEAQYF.